This T cell receptor (beta chain) was identified during a study of blood T cell repertoires in COVID-19. This clone was found a few times. In the study's own analysis: By means of reference gene primer amplification, nucleated cell counts were estimated. TCRdb's table, derived via immunoSEQ multiplex PCR, lists solely in-frame clones and lacks some. V, J and clone size were drawn from that table, and D and trimming were deduced from the DNA. Of 200,000 to 300,000 clones in the sample, over 65% are singletons; the top ten hold 2.5% to 4%. Looked up from germline, CDR1 is SGHAT and CDR2 is FQNNGV. The CDR3 covers 13 residues. The V end was cut by 5 bases, the J end by 4 bases, with 9 bases between.

The chain combines TRBV11-2 with TRBJ1-5; D is perhaps TRBD1 (6 bases). The source is a woman of 80 years or more with acute or convalescent COVID-19. The sample consisted of peripheral blood. The CDR3 here is CASSPDRNQPQHF. In DNA, the CDR3 is TGTGCCAGCAGCCCAGACAGGAATCAGCCCCAGCATTTT.